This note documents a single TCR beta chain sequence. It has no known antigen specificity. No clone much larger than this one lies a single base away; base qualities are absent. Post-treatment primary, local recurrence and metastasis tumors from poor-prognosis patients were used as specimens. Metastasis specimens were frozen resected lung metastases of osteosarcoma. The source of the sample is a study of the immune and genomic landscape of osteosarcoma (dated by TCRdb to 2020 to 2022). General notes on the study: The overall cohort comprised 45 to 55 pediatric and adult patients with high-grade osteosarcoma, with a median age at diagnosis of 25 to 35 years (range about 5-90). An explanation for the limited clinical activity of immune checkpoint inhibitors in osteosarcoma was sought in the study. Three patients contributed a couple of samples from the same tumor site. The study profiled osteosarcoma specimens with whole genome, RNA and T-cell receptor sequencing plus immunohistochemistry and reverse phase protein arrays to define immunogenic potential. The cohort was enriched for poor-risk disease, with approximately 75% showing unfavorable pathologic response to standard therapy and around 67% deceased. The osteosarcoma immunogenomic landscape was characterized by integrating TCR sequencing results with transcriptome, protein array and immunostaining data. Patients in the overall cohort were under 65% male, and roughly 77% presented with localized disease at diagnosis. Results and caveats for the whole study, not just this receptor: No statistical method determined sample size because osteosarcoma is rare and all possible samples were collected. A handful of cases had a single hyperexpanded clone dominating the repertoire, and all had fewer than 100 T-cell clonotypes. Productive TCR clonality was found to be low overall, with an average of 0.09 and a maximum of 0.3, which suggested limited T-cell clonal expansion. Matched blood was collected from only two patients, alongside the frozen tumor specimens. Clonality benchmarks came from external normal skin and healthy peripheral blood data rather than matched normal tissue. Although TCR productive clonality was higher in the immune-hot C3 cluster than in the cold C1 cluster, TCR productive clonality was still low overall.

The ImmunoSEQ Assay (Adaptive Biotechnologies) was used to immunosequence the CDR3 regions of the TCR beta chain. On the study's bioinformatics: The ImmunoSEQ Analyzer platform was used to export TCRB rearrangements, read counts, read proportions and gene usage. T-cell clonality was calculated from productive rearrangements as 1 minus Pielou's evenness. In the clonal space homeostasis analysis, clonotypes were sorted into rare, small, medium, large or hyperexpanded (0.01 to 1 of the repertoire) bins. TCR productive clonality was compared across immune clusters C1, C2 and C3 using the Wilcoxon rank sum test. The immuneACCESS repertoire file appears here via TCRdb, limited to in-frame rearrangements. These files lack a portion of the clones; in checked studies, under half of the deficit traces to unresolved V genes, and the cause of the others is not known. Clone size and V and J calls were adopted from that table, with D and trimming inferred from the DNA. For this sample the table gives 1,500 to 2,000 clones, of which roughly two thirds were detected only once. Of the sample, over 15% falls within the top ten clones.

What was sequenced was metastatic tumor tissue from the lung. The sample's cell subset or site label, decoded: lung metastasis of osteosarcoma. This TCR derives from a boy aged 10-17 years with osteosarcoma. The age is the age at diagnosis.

The nucleotide sequence reads TGCGCCAGCAGGTTAGGACTAGCGGACACCGGGGAGCTGTTTTTT. Its product reads: CASRLGLADTGELFF. This sequence uses TRBV5-1 and TRBJ2-2; 10 central bases correspond to TRBD2. After removal of 5 bases from V and 3 bases from J, the junction retains 4 bases not matched to a gene. CDR1 and CDR2, looked up from the germline V gene, are SGHRS and YFSETQ. The CDR3 covers 15 residues, taking in both the cysteine and the phenylalanine. Only the CDR3 DNA stays, 45 bases, in frame from base 1.